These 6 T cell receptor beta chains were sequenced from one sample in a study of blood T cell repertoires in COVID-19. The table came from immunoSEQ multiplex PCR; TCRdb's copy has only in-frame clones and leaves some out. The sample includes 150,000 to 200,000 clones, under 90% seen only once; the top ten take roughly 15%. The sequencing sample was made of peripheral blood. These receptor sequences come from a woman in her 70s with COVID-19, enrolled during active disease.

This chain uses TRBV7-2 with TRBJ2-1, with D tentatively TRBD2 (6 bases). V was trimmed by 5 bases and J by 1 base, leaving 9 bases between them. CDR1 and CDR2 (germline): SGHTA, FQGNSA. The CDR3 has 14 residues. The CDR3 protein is CASSHGGSYNEQFF. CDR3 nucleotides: TGTGCCAGCAGCCACGGGGGATCCTACAATGAGCAGTTCTTC.

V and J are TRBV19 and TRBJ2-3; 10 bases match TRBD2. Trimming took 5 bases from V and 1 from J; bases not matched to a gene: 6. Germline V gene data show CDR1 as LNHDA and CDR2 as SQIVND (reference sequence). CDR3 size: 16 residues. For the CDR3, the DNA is TGTGCCAGTAGTGCCGCCGGGACTAGCGGCACAGATACGCAGTATTTT. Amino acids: CASSAAGTSGTDTQYF.

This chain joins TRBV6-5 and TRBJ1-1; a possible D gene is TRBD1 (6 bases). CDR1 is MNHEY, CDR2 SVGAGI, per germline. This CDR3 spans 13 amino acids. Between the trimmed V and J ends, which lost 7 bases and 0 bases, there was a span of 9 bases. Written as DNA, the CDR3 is TGTGCCAGCAAGGGGGAGATGAACACTGAAGCTTTCTTT. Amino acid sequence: CASKGEMNTEAFF.

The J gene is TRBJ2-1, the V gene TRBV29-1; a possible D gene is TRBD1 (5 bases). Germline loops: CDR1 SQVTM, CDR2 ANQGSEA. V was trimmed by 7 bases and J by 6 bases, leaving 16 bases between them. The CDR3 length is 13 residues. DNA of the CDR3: TGCAGCGGAACAGGATTGGGGTTCAATGAGCAGTTCTTC. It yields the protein CSGTGLGFNEQFF.

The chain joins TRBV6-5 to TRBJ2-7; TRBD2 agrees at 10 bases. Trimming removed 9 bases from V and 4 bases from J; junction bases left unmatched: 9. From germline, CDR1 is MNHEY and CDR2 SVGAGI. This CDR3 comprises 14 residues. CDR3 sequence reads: CASSLAGDRYEQYF. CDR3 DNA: TGTGCCAGTAGCCTAGCGGGGGATCGTTACGAGCAGTACTTC.

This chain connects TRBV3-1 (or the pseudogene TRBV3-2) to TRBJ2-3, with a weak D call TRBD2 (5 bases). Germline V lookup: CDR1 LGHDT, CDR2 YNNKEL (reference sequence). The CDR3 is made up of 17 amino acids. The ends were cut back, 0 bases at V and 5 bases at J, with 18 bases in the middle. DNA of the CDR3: TGTGCCAGCAGCCAAGAGTGGGGAGTTCTACGAGGAGATACGCAGTATTTT. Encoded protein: CASSQEWGVLRGDTQYF.